This is a list of T cell receptor beta chains from one sample in a study of blood T cells in healthy people across ages. TCRdb re-called the 5' RACE reads through MiXCR, storing one row per CDR3 protein. Among some 1.5 million distinct CDR3 sequences listed, about 30% were seen once. The sample consisted of blood. The receptor source for this set is a woman in her 30s in good health. The CDR3 runs from the conserved cysteine through the conserved F or W. D genes are given only for firm matches. Size tells how often a clone was seen (once, few, many) or the class of an expanded clone, and some rows leave it out.

J: TRBJ1-1; D: TRBD1; size: .; length: 14; V: TRBV7-2; CDR3: CASSLNRGLTEAFF; DNA: TGTGCCAGTAGCTTAAACAGGGGGCTTACTGAAGCTTTCTTT
J: TRBJ2-1; D: TRBD2; size: .; length: 18; V: TRBV7-8; CDR3: CASSLGAGTSGRVNEQFF; DNA: TGTGCCAGCAGCTTAGGGGCCGGGACTAGCGGGAGGGTTAATGAGCAGTTCTTC
J: TRBJ2-2; D: .; size: .; length: 14; V: TRBV30; CDR3: CAWRAGDLTGELFF; DNA: TGTGCCTGGAGGGCAGGGGACCTAACCGGGGAGCTGTTTTTT
J: TRBJ2-7; D: .; size: .; length: 15; V: TRBV7-2; CDR3: CASSPNTVSSYEQYF; DNA: TGTGCCAGCAGCCCAAATACGGTCAGCTCCTACGAGCAGTACTTC
J: TRBJ2-4; D: TRBD2; size: .; length: 16; V: TRBV3-1; CDR3: CASSPAGGAGWNIQYF; DNA: TGTGCCAGCTCCCCGGCGGGGGGGGCGGGATGGAACATTCAGTACTTC
J: TRBJ2-7; D: TRBD1; size: few; length: 17; V: TRBV20-1; CDR3: CSARAGQGAPRPHEQYF; DNA: TGCAGTGCTAGAGCCGGACAGGGGGCGCCCCGCCCCCACGAGCAGTACTTC
J: TRBJ2-2; D: TRBD1; size: .; length: 17; V: TRBV10-3; CDR3: CAISESGPGGNTGELVF; DNA: TGTGCCATCAGTGAGTCCGGGCCAGGGGGCAATACCGGGGAGCTGGTTTTT
J: TRBJ2-5; D: .; size: many; length: 15; V: TRBV11-2; CDR3: CASSLPPQLGETQYF; DNA: TGTGCCAGCAGCTTACCCCCCCAGCTCGGAGAGACCCAGTACTTC
J: TRBJ2-7; D: .; size: few; length: 12; V: TRBV11-2; CDR3: CASSPPEDEQYF; DNA: TGTGCCAGCAGCCCACCTGAGGACGAGCAGTACTTC
J: TRBJ1-6; D: TRBD1; size: .; length: 17; V: TRBV12-5; CDR3: CASGFHLDRGRNSPLHF; DNA: TGTGCTAGTGGTTTCCACCTGGACAGGGGGAGGAATTCACCCCTCCACTTT
J: TRBJ2-4; D: .; size: .; length: 13; V: TRBV12-3/TRBV12-4; CDR3: CASSQDVPNEQYF; DNA: TGTGCCAGCAGCCAAGACGTGCCCAATGAGCAGTACTTC
J: TRBJ2-1; D: TRBD1; size: few; length: 15; V: TRBV5-5; CDR3: CTSSRTGTGSSEQFF; DNA: TGTACCAGCAGCCGGACCGGGACAGGGTCCAGTGAGCAGTTCTTC
J: TRBJ2-1; D: .; size: .; length: 15; V: TRBV20-1; CDR3: CSAPHRRAGYNEQFF; DNA: TGCAGTGCTCCCCATCGTCGGGCGGGGTACAATGAGCAGTTCTTC
J: TRBJ2-7; D: TRBD1; size: many; length: 16; V: TRBV4-2; CDR3: CASSQDQGARSYEQYF; DNA: TGTGCCAGCAGCCAAGATCAGGGGGCCCGCTCCTACGAGCAGTACTTC
J: TRBJ1-2; D: .; size: .; length: 13; V: TRBV29-1; CDR3: CSVERDPNYGYTF; DNA: TGCAGCGTTGAGAGGGACCCTAACTATGGCTACACCTTC
J: TRBJ2-7; D: .; size: .; length: 13; V: TRBV29-1; CDR3: CSVESDKSYEQYF; DNA: TGCAGCGTTGAAAGCGACAAAAGCTACGAGCAGTACTTC
J: TRBJ2-3; D: TRBD2; size: .; length: 17; V: TRBV6-2/TRBV6-3; CDR3: CASSYDPIGRSTDTQCF; DNA: TGTGCCAGCAGTTACGATCCGATCGGGAGGAGCACAGATACGCAGTGTTTT
J: TRBJ1-1; D: .; size: few; length: 12; V: TRBV5-5; CDR3: CASSLTDTEAFF; DNA: TGTGCCAGCAGCTTGACAGACACTGAAGCTTTCTTT
J: TRBJ2-5; D: .; size: many; length: 16; V: TRBV7-9; CDR3: CASSLGVEGSQETQYF; DNA: TGTGCCAGCAGCTTAGGAGTTGAGGGGTCCCAAGAGACCCAGTACTTC
J: TRBJ1-4; D: .; size: .; length: 14; V: TRBV9; CDR3: CASSSQGYGEKLFF; DNA: TGTGCCAGCAGCTCCCAGGGGTATGGCGAAAAACTGTTTTTT
J: TRBJ2-7; D: TRBD1; size: many; length: 14; V: TRBV7-6; CDR3: CASSLQGAQGEQYF; DNA: TGTGCCAGCAGCCTACAGGGGGCTCAAGGCGAGCAGTACTTC
J: TRBJ1-4; D: .; size: many; length: 11; V: TRBV7-2; CDR3: CASSVTEKLFF; DNA: TGTGCCAGCAGCGTTACAGAAAAACTGTTTTTT
J: TRBJ2-3; D: .; size: .; length: 16; V: TRBV4-1; CDR3: CASSPERGHQSPTQYF; DNA: TGCGCCAGCAGCCCCGAGCGGGGACACCAGAGCCCTACGCAGTATTTT
J: TRBJ1-2; D: .; size: few; length: 15; V: TRBV6-6; CDR3: CASSYGTASNYGYTF; DNA: TGTGCCAGCAGTTACGGCACCGCGTCTAACTATGGCTACACCTTC
J: TRBJ2-5; D: .; size: many; length: 14; V: TRBV29-1; CDR3: CSVHTRQKQETQYF; DNA: TGCAGCGTCCATACTAGACAGAAACAAGAGACCCAGTACTTC
J: TRBJ2-2; D: TRBD1; size: .; length: 15; V: TRBV20-1; CDR3: CSASQGTGGTGERFF; DNA: TGCAGTGCTAGCCAGGGGACAGGGGGGACCGGGGAGCGGTTTTTT
J: TRBJ2-5; D: .; size: many; length: 11; V: TRBV2; CDR3: CASRIQETQYF; DNA: TGCGCCAGCAGAATCCAAGAGACCCAGTACTTC
J: TRBJ2-7; D: .; size: few; length: 13; V: TRBV30; CDR3: CAWGTYLYAEQYF; DNA: TGTGCCTGGGGGACCTACCTCTACGCAGAGCAGTACTTC
J: TRBJ2-1; D: .; size: .; length: 17; V: TRBV20-1; CDR3: CSARGESRASFYNEQFF; DNA: TGCAGTGCTAGAGGCGAGTCCAGGGCTAGCTTCTACAATGAGCAGTTCTTC
J: TRBJ1-2; D: .; size: .; length: 11; V: TRBV20-1; CDR3: CSALWNDGYTF; DNA: TGCAGCGCCCTGTGGAACGATGGCTACACCTTC